Shown below are 26 T cell receptor beta chains from a single sample sequenced in a study of T cells after yellow fever vaccination. TCRdb re-called the 5' RACE reads with MiXCR, one entry per CDR3 protein. Among 500,000 to 700,000 distinct CDR3 sequences, roughly 19% were seen once, and the ten largest hold 13% to 15%. The material was PBMCs, obtained 15 days after the yellow fever booster vaccination. The receptors derive from a man younger than 40 who received the YFV17D yellow fever vaccine.

V is TRBV7-2 and J is TRBJ2-3; no firm D call. The CDR3 loop spans 15 amino acids. Germline V gene lookup returns CDR1 SGHTA and CDR2 FQGNSA. V lost 0 bases, J lost 1 base, and 8 bases lay in between. In DNA form, the CDR3 reads TGTGCCAGCAGCTTAGCGGTCGCCGGCACAGATACGCAGTATTTT. Protein product: CASSLAVAGTDTQYF.

The chain employs TRBV20-1 and TRBJ2-5; D not resolved. The CDR3 contains 13 residues. The germline gives CDR1 DFQATT, CDR2 SNEGSKA (reference sequence). V gave up 1 base and J gave up 4 bases, with 10 bases separating them. The CDR3 DNA reads as TGCAGTGCTAGAGGGGATAGAGGAGAGACCCAGTACTTC. Translated: CSARGDRGETQYF.

The table lists this clonotype with many counts. The chain joins TRBV6-5 to TRBJ2-2, with D uncertain. V lost 6 bases and J lost 1, with 9 bases in between. Germline-derived CDR1 and CDR2 are MNHEY and SVGAGI. This CDR3 region has 14 residues. The CDR3 protein is CASSYTRNTGELFF. CDR3 sequence (DNA): TGTGCCAGCAGCTACACGCGGAACACCGGGGAGCTGTTTTTT.

This clonotype was seen a handful of times. Here the CDR3 reads CSVGDSVLQYF. The CDR3 DNA is TGCAGCGTTGGAGACAGCGTACTACAGTACTTC. V usage is TRBV29-1 and J usage is TRBJ2-7; a possible D gene is TRBD1 (5 bases). The V gene lost 4 bases and the J gene lost 10 bases, with 14 bases spanning the gap. The germline V gene encodes CDR1 SQVTM and CDR2 ANQGSEA. This CDR3 has 11 residues.

V is TRBV27 and J is TRBJ1-2; D not certain. CDR1 is MNHEY, CDR2 SMNVEV, per germline (reference sequence). The V end was cut by 11 bases, the J end by 4 bases, with 17 bases between. The CDR3 runs 13 residues. The CDR3, as DNA: TGTGCCGGCCGACGGTGGGATCCCTATGGCTACACCTTC. Its protein is CAGRRWDPYGYTF.

This clonotype was observed a few times. The chain is built from TRBV7-2 and TRBJ1-2; no firm D call. This CDR3 is built from 13 residues. The V end was cut by 4 bases, the J end by 5 bases, with 11 bases between. Germline V CDR1 and CDR2: SGHTA, FQGNSA. CDR3 protein: CASSSPSWYGYTF. CDR3 DNA sequence: TGTGCCAGCAGCTCCCCGAGTTGGTATGGCTACACCTTC.

This rearrangement joins TRBV12-3 or TRBV12-4 to TRBJ1-2; D gene ambiguous. This CDR3 region has 11 residues. V gave up 10 bases and J gave up 5 bases, with 11 bases separating them. The CDR3, as DNA: TGTGCCATCGAAGTGGGGTATGGCTACACCTTC. Amino acid sequence: CAIEVGYGYTF.

The CDR3 coding sequence is TGCAGTGCGGCCCCCGGGGACCGCAATGAGCAGTTCTTC. Amino acid sequence: CSAAPGDRNEQFF. The J gene is TRBJ2-1, the V gene TRBV20-1; D may match TRBD1 or TRBD2 (5 bases each). Germline CDR1 reads DFQATT; CDR2 reads SNEGSKA (reference sequence). V was trimmed by 6 bases and J by 6 bases, leaving 15 bases between them. This CDR3 region has 13 residues.

This clonotype showed up many times. The chain employs TRBV4-3 and TRBJ2-7; D ambiguous. Germline CDR1 and CDR2: LGHNA and YSLEER. Trimming removed 0 bases at V and 6 bases at J, with 9 bases between. CDR3 size: 13 residues. CDR3 sequence (DNA): TGCGCCAGCAGCCAAGATACGGGCGCCGAGCAGTACTTC. Translating it yields CASSQDTGAEQYF.

Here the CDR3 DNA reads TGTGCCAGCAGCTTAGGCTCCAAGAACACTGAAGCTTTCTTT. Translated: CASSLGSKNTEAFF. This chain links TRBV7-9 with TRBJ1-1; D remains unclear. This CDR3 region has 14 residues. Per the germline V gene, CDR1 is SEHNR and CDR2 is FQNEAQ (reference sequence). V lost 1 base, J lost 1 base, and 7 bases lay in between.

The rearrangement uses TRBV5-4 and TRBJ2-7, with 9 nucleotides matching TRBD2. There are 14 residues in the CDR3. The germline gives CDR1 SGHNT, CDR2 YYREEE (reference sequence). Unmatched junction bases numbered 7, after V lost 4 bases and J lost 5 bases. As DNA, the CDR3 is TGTGCCAGCAGCACAGGCGGGAGGGCCCACGAGCAGTACTTC. This encodes CASSTGGRAHEQYF. Drawing the rest from reference TRBV5-4 and TRBJ2-7, the complete variable domain is ETGVTQSPTHLIKTRGQQVTLRCSSQSGHNTVSWYQQALGQGPQFIFQYYREEENGRGNFPPRFSGLQFPNYSSELNVNALELDDSALYLCASSTGGRAHEQYFGPGTRLTVT.

The gene calls are TRBV28 and TRBJ2-7; 8 bases are a match to TRBD1. CDR1 is MDHEN, CDR2 SYDVKM, per germline. J lost 5 bases, V lost 8 bases, and 17 bases had no gene match. The length of the CDR3 is 16 residues. CDR3: CASSVLGTGPLHEQYF. The CDR3 DNA reads TGTGCCAGCTCAGTTTTAGGGACAGGACCTCTTCACGAGCAGTACTTC.

The chain carries TRBV5-4 and TRBJ2-6; 9 bases match TRBD2. J gave up 0 bases and V 1 base, and 8 bases lay outside the gene matches. The CDR3 spans 19 residues. Per the germline V gene, CDR1 is SGHNT and CDR2 is YYREEE (reference sequence). The CDR3: CASSLSLSSGTSGANVLTF. The CDR3 DNA is TGTGCCAGCAGCTTGAGTCTCTCTAGCGGGACCTCTGGGGCCAACGTCCTGACTTTC.

This clonotype was seen more than once but under ten times. The J gene is TRBJ2-1, the V gene TRBV3-1; D is possibly TRBD1 or TRBD2 (7 bases each). V lost 1 base and J 10 bases, leaving 14 bases between the germline ends. This CDR3 has 14 amino acids. The germline V gene has CDR1 LGHDT and CDR2 YNNKEL (reference sequence). CDR3 in amino acids: CASSQGPGGQEQFF. CDR3 DNA: TGTGCCAGCAGCCAAGGTCCGGGGGGACAGGAGCAGTTCTTC.

The V gene is TRBV6-5, the J gene TRBJ2-1; 7 bases map to TRBD2. Germline-derived CDR1 and CDR2 are MNHEY and SVGAGI. The CDR3 loop spans 15 amino acids. V shed 0 bases, J shed 7 bases, and the junction held 6 bases outside the gene matches. Here the CDR3 DNA reads TGTGCCAGCAGTTACTCCGCTAGCGGTCGGAATGAGCAGTTCTTC. The encoded protein is CASSYSASGRNEQFF.

This clonotype was seen ten or more times. The chain links TRBV11-2 to TRBJ2-7; D ambiguous. Looked up from germline, CDR1 is SGHAT and CDR2 is FQNNGV. The CDR3 is 13 residues long. V lost 1 base and J 6 bases, leaving 10 bases between the germline ends. DNA of the CDR3: TGTGCCAGCAGCTTAGTCGTGGAGACCGAGCAGTACTTC. It is translated as CASSLVVETEQYF.

J is TRBJ2-2 and V is TRBV4-2; D unclear. The CDR3 totals 17 residues. Trimming took off 4 bases at V and 1 base at J, with 16 bases between the two ends. The germline gives CDR1 LGHNA, CDR2 YNFKEQ. CDR3 sequence (DNA): TGTGCCAGCAGCCGAGACGGACCCTATCAGAACACCGGGGAGCTGTTTTTT. The encoded protein is CASSRDGPYQNTGELFF.

This clonotype showed up just a few times. The chain carries TRBV6-1 and TRBJ1-2; 8 nucleotides align to TRBD1. CDR3 size: 15 residues. The J segment lost 1 base and the V segment lost 6 bases, leaving 7 bases of the junction unmatched. CDR1 and CDR2 from the germline V gene are MNHNS and SASEGT. CDR3 loop: CASRKAGGLNYGYTF. The CDR3 DNA follows: TGTGCCAGCAGGAAGGCAGGGGGCCTTAACTATGGCTACACCTTC.

The chain employs TRBV5-1 and TRBJ2-7; 7 nucleotides line up with TRBD1. J lost 0 bases, V lost 0 bases, and 6 bases had no gene match. This CDR3 is 16 amino acids long. CDR1 and CDR2 from the germline V gene are SGHRS and YFSETQ. In DNA form, the CDR3 reads TGCGCCAGCAGCTTGGCTGGGACAGCGAACTCCTACGAGCAGTACTTC. Its protein is CASSLAGTANSYEQYF.

This clonotype was detected a few times. The chain employs TRBV5-1 and TRBJ2-5, with a possible D match to TRBD1 (6 bases). The CDR3 runs to 14 residues. Between the trimmed V and J ends, which lost 6 bases and 1 base, there was a span of 13 bases. CDR1 and CDR2 from the germline V gene are SGHRS and YFSETQ. DNA for the CDR3: TGCGCCAGCAAAATTACAGGGTCCCAAGAGACCCAGTACTTC. The encoded protein is CASKITGSQETQYF.

The chain recombines TRBV20-1 with TRBJ2-7; a weak D match, TRBD1 (6 bases). Per the germline V gene, CDR1 is DFQATT and CDR2 is SNEGSKA (reference sequence). V was clipped by 3 bases and J by 0 bases, with 21 bases between them. The CDR3 spans 17 residues. DNA of the CDR3: TGCAGTGCTAGCGAGGGTTCAGGGGTTATTTACTCCTACGAGCAGTACTTC. Protein product: CSASEGSGVIYSYEQYF.

This clonotype appeared many times. V usage is TRBV7-9 and J usage is TRBJ2-7; 11 bases are shared with TRBD1. The CDR3 has 16 amino acids. CDR1 and CDR2 (germline): SEHNR, FQNEAQ (reference sequence). J was trimmed by 6 bases and V by 2 bases; bases with no gene match: 9. The CDR3 is CASSLSHKGTGGEQYF. Here the CDR3 DNA reads TGTGCCAGCAGCTTATCCCATAAAGGGACAGGGGGCGAGCAGTACTTC.

This rearrangement joins TRBV7-2 to TRBJ2-3; D uncertain. Trimming left V 1 base short and J 1 base short, with 9 bases between. This CDR3 region has 15 residues. Germline V gene sequence: CDR1 SGHTA, CDR2 FQGNSA. The CDR3 DNA reads TGTGCCAGCAGCTTAGAATCGGTTCGCACAGATACGCAGTATTTT. This gives the protein CASSLESVRTDTQYF.

The table lists this clonotype with a few counts. CDR3 sequence reads: CASSQEIRTGVPEQYF. CDR3 sequence (DNA): TGCGCCAGCAGCCAAGAAATTCGGACAGGGGTTCCCGAGCAGTACTTC. This sequence joins TRBV4-3 and TRBJ2-7, with 9 bases identical to TRBD1. V was clipped by 0 bases and J by 6 bases; unmatched bases: 9. The germline gives CDR1 LGHNA, CDR2 YSLEER. The CDR3 consists of 16 residues.

This clonotype came up a few times. The genes are TRBV12-3 or TRBV12-4 and TRBJ2-7, with 15 nucleotides matching TRBD2. The CDR3 has 17 residues. The trim removed 7 bases at V and 3 bases at J, leaving 10 bases unmatched. This chain's CDR3 is CASILGLAGGCGYEQYF. The CDR3 nucleotides read TGTGCCAGCATCCTAGGACTAGCGGGAGGGTGCGGCTACGAGCAGTACTTC.

The genes are TRBV15 and TRBJ2-3; no firm D call. Looked up from germline, CDR1 is LNHNV and CDR2 is YYDKDF (reference sequence). There are 15 residues in the CDR3. V dropped 5 bases and J dropped 5 bases, with 17 bases sitting between them. CDR3 nucleotide sequence: TGTGCCACCAGCCCCCGTGGAGCCCTGCGAGATACGCAGTATTTT. Translating gives CATSPRGALRDTQYF.